This TCR beta chain emerged from a study of radiotherapy plus CTLA-4 blockade in lung cancer listed by TCRdb under 2018. Some background on the complete study: Among the enrolled patients, approximately 18% had an objective response, and about 29% reached disease control. Overall results and qualifications from the work: TCR clones derived from tumors expanded in peripheral blood after treatment with radiotherapy and ipilimumab. The strongest predictors of response, as reported, were early dynamic changes in blood T cell clones along with a rise in serum interferon-beta after radiation.

Remarks on this clone: What this receptor recognizes is not known. The input lacks base qualities; no much larger clone sits a single base away.

Preparation of the library involved the immunoSEQ multiplex PCR assay. TCRdb provides this immuneACCESS table in a form limited to in-frame rearrangements. Some clones are lacking; in checked studies, under half of them reflect an unresolved V gene, and why the rest are absent is not known. Across this sample there are roughly 80,000 clones, with 70% to 85% seen only once. 9.5% to 10% of the sample comes from the top ten. The CDR3, cysteine through phenylalanine, is 16 amino acids long. Left in the record is the CDR3 DNA by itself, 48 bases read in frame from the first base. At the junction V is shortened by 6 bases and J by 0 bases, with 15 bases in between. From a lookup of the germline V gene, CDR1 and CDR2 are SQVTM and ANQGSEA. The study tested focal radiation therapy combined with CTLA-4 blockade (ipilimumab) in patients with chemo-refractory metastatic non-small-cell lung cancer.

The chain is made from TRBV29-1 and TRBJ2-6; D gene: possibly TRBD1, on 5 matching bases. The TCR originated in a human donor with non-small cell lung cancer whose response to radiotherapy plus ipilimumab could not be evaluated. The sequences come from peripheral blood, collected from a patient treated with radiotherapy plus ipilimumab. The CDR3: CSVGPTSSSGANVLTF. The DNA sequence follows: TGCAGCGTGGGGCCTACAAGTAGCTCTGGGGCCAACGTCCTGACTTTC.